The 11 T cell receptor beta chains in this list originate from one sample, sequenced in a study of T cells in Graves' hyperthyroidism and ophthalmopathy. The TCR beta CDR3 regions underwent amplification using RNA transcripts as the source. Initially, a first-round RT-PCR of the TCR CDR3 employed the HTBI primer set. TCRdb recomputed calls from the multiplex PCR reads with MiXCR, one row per CDR3 protein. Here the sample spans around 620,000 distinct CDR3 sequences, 12% to 15% being singletons. The source material was blood. The receptors stem from a woman aged 18-29 years with Graves' ophthalmopathy.

The chain is built from TRBV7-9 and TRBJ2-1, with no clear D. The CDR3 totals 13 residues. V was pared by 2 bases and J by 9 bases, with 11 bases between. Germline CDR1 is SEHNR and CDR2 is FQNEAQ (reference sequence). CDR3 nucleotides: TGTGCCAGCAGCTTACAGGCTTGGGGTGAGCAGTTCTTC. Residues: CASSLQAWGEQFF.

This chain joins TRBV6-1 and TRBJ1-2, with 8 bases aligning to TRBD1. The CDR3 has 13 residues. CDR1 and CDR2 (germline): MNHNS, SASEGT. V shed 6 bases and J 7 bases; nucleotides not matched to a gene: 7. CDR3 in DNA: TGTGCCAGCAGCTCAACGGACAGGGCTGGCTACACCTTC. The encoded protein is CASSSTDRAGYTF.

This clonotype was observed at least ten times. The chain links TRBV7-2 to TRBJ2-4; weak D call: TRBD2 (6 bases). V was cut by 5 bases and J by 0 bases, with 11 bases left in between. Germline lookup yields CDR1 SGHTA and CDR2 FQGNSA. This CDR3 is 15 amino acids long. The CDR3 reads CASSPGLLAKNIQYF. In DNA, the CDR3 is TGTGCCAGCAGCCCGGGACTGCTAGCCAAAAACATTCAGTACTTC. Drawing the rest from reference TRBV7-2 and TRBJ2-4, the complete variable domain is GAGVSQSPSNKVTEKGKDVELRCDPISGHTALYWYRQSLGQGLEFLIYFQGNSAPDKSGLPSDRFSAERTGGSVSTLTIQRTQQEDSAVYLCASSPGLLAKNIQYFGAGTRLSVL.

Ten or more counts support this clonotype. The chain carries TRBV11-3 and TRBJ2-1; TRBD2 might be the D (5 bases). V lost 0 bases, J lost 7 bases, and 13 bases lay in between. Germline CDR1 is SGHNT and CDR2 is YENEEA. The CDR3 extends over 15 amino acids. CDR3 sequence (DNA): TGTGCCAGCAGCTTAGACCGTCGTACGGGAAATGAGCAGTTCTTC. Protein product: CASSLDRRTGNEQFF.

This clonotype was recorded many times. The chain links TRBV30 to TRBJ2-1; 9 bases are shared with TRBD2. CDR1 and CDR2 from the germline V gene are GTSNPN and SVGIG (reference sequence). The CDR3 length is 13 residues. Unmatched junction bases numbered 2, after V lost 4 bases and J lost 4 bases. In DNA, the CDR3 is TGTGCCTGGACTAGCGGGGATTACAATGAGCAGTTCTTC. Amino acid sequence: CAWTSGDYNEQFF.

This clonotype was counted only a few times. The chain uses TRBV27 and TRBJ2-1, with D hard to call. CDR1 and CDR2 (germline): MNHEY, SMNVEV (reference sequence). CDR3 length equals 13 residues. The V end was cut by 5 bases, the J end by 6 bases, with 11 bases between. The CDR3 DNA sequence: TGTGCCAGCAGTCCCACCGCGCTCAATGAGCAGTTCTTC. This gives the protein CASSPTALNEQFF.

This clonotype was observed many times. V and J are TRBV6-2 or TRBV6-3 and TRBJ2-4; D is perhaps TRBD1 or TRBD2 (5 bases each). The CDR3 length is 15 residues. From germline, CDR1 is MNHEY and CDR2 SVGEGT. V dropped 2 bases and J dropped 8 bases, with 16 bases sitting between them. The CDR3 region is CASSYMGPTGYIQYF. DNA for the CDR3: TGTGCCAGCAGTTACATGGGGCCAACGGGGTACATTCAGTACTTC.

At least ten counts were recorded for this clonotype. The CDR3 sequence: CASSLPPLAGPADTQYF. The CDR3 DNA is TGCGCCAGCAGCTTGCCGCCACTAGCGGGACCGGCAGATACGCAGTATTTT. The chain is built from TRBV5-1 and TRBJ2-3; TRBD2 matches 10 bases. V shed 1 base, J shed 4 bases, and the junction held 9 bases outside the gene matches. CDR1 SGHRS and CDR2 YFSETQ come from the germline V gene. This CDR3 region has 17 residues.

This clonotype was seen ten or more times. The chain has TRBV20-1 and TRBJ2-1; D possibly corresponds to TRBD2 (6 bases). V lost 0 bases, J lost 7 bases, and 16 bases lay in between. CDR3 size: 15 residues. Per the germline V gene, CDR1 is DFQATT and CDR2 is SNEGSKA (reference sequence). CDR3 amino acids: CSARDPPGDENEQFF. The CDR3 DNA reads as TGCAGTGCTAGAGATCCCCCGGGGGACGAAAATGAGCAGTTCTTC.

This clonotype was detected ten times or more. This sequence joins TRBV7-6 and TRBJ2-1; D unresolved. The CDR3 sequence is 14 residues long. Germline values: CDR1 SGHVS, CDR2 FNYEAQ. Trimming stripped 5 bases from V and 7 bases from J, with 15 bases between. The CDR3 DNA reads TGTGCCAGCAGCCCCCGTTTAGAGTCGAATGAGCAGTTCTTC. Its translation is CASSPRLESNEQFF.

There are many counts of this clonotype. The V call is TRBV2, the J call TRBJ1-1; D perhaps matches TRBD1 (6 bases). The V end was cut by 7 bases, the J end by 1 base, with 13 bases between. This CDR3 spans 14 amino acids. Germline V gene data show CDR1 as SNHLY and CDR2 as FYNNEI. CDR3 protein: CASKVATGNTEAFF. The DNA of the CDR3 is TGTGCCAGCAAGGTGGCGACAGGGAACACTGAAGCTTTCTTT.